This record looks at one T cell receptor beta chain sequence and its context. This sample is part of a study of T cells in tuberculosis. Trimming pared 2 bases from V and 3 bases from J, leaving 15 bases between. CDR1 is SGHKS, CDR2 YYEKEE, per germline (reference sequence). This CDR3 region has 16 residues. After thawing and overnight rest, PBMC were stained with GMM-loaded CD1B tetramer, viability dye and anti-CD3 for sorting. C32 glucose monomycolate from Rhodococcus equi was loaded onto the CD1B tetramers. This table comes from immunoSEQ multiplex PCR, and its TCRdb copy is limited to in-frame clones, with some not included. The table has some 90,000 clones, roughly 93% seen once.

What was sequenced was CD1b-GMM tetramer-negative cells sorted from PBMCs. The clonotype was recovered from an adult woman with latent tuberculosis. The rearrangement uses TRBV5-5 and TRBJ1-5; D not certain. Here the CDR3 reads CASSLAARRLNQPQHF. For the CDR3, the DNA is TGTGCCAGCAGCTTAGCTGCCCGGCGGCTCAATCAGCCCCAGCATTTT.